This T cell receptor (beta chain) emerged from a study of CD8 T cells in ankylosing spondylitis. General study points: Researchers reportedly found disease-linked clones significantly enriched in matched ankylosing spondylitis synovial fluid. Ankylosing spondylitis blood appeared to carry a characteristic TCR beta motif of seven to nine highly homologous variants. Disease-associated clones were CD8+ and fairly uncommon in peripheral blood. Before this, some motif variants had been reported in reactive arthritis synovial fluid and blood.

With molecular barcodes, quantitative 5'-RACE was used to make the TCR beta libraries. TCRdb re-analysed the 5' RACE reads in MiXCR, keeping a single row per CDR3 protein. The data contain some 840,000 distinct CDR3 sequences, roughly 10% of them seen just once; the ten biggest clones take up under 0.6%. Germline-derived CDR1 and CDR2 are DFQATT and SNEGSKA (reference sequence). With 2 bases removed from V and 9 bases from J, the gap between germline ends came to 11 bases. This CDR3 is 12 amino acids long. A remark on this clonotype: Its antigen is as yet unknown.

The clonotype originates from a male donor with ankylosing spondylitis. The chain uses TRBV20-1 and TRBJ1-5; unclear D gene. Sequenced input: blood, either unsorted or a sorted T cell fraction (not recorded which). CDR3 loop: CSARRLLGPQHF. In DNA form, the CDR3 reads TGCAGTGCTAGAAGGCTCCTAGGGCCCCAGCATTTT.